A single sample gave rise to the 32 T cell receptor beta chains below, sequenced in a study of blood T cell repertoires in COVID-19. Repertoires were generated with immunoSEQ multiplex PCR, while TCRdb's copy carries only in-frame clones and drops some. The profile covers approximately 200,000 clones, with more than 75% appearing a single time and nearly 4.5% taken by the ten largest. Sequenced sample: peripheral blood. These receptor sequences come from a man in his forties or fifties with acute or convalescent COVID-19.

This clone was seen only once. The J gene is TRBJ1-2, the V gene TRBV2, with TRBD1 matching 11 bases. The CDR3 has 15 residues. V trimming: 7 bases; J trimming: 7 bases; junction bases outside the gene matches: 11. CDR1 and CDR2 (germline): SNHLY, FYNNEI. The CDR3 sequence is CASMGTGGLVGGYTF. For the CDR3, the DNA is TGTGCCAGCATGGGGACAGGGGGGCTCGTGGGTGGCTACACCTTC.

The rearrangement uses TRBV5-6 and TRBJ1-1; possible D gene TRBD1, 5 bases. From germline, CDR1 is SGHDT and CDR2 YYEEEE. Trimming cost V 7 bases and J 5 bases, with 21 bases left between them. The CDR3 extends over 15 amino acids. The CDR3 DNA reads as TGTGCCAGCGCCGGGAGGGGATCCCCGGGGACTGAAGCTTTCTTT. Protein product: CASAGRGSPGTEAFF.

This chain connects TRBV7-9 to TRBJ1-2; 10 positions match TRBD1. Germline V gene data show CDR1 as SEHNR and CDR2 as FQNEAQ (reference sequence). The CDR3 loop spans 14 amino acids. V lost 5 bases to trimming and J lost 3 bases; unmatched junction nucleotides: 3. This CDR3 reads CASSIGQGDYGYTF. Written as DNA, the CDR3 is TGTGCCAGCAGCATAGGACAGGGGGACTATGGCTACACCTTC.

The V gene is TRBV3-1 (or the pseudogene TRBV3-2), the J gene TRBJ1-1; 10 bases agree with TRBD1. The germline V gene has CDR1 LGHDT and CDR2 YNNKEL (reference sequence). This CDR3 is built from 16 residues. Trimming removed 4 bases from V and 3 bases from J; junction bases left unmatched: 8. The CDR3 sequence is CASSPRQGARDTEAFF. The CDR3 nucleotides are TGTGCCAGCAGCCCTCGACAGGGGGCGCGCGACACTGAAGCTTTCTTT.

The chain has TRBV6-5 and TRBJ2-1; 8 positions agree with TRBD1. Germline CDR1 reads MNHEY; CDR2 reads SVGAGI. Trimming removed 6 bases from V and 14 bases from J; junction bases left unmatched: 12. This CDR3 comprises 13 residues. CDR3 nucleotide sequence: TGTGCCAGCAGGACTTTACAACAGGGGGTTGAGTTCTTC. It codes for CASRTLQQGVEFF.

DNA for the CDR3: TGTGCCAGCAGCCAAGATCCCCAAGGGAGGGGGACTGAAGCTTTCTTT. Residues: CASSQDPQGRGTEAFF. This chain links TRBV3-1 (or the pseudogene TRBV3-2) with TRBJ1-1; a possible D gene is TRBD1 (6 bases). Trimming pared 0 bases from V and 5 bases from J, leaving 16 bases between. Germline V gives CDR1 LGHDT, CDR2 YNNKEL (reference sequence). The CDR3 has 16 amino acids.

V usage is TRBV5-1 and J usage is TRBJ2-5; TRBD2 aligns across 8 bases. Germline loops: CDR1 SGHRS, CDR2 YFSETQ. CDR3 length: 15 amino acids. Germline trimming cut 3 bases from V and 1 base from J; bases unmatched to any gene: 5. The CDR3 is CASSSGRGGQETQYF. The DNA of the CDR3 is TGCGCCAGCAGCTCGGGCCGGGGGGGCCAAGAGACCCAGTACTTC. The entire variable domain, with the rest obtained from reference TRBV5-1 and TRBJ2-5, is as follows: KAGVTQTPRYLIKTRGQQVTLSCSPISGHRSVSWYQQTPGQGLQFLFEYFSETQRNKGNFPGRFSGRQFSNSRSEMNVSTLELGDSALYLCASSSGRGGQETQYFGPGTRLLVL.

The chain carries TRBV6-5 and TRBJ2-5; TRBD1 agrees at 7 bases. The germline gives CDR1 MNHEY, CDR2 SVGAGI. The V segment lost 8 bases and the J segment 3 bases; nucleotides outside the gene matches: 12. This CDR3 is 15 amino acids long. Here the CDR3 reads CASGQDSAGKETQYF. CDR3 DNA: TGTGCCAGCGGACAGGACAGTGCGGGCAAAGAGACCCAGTACTTC.

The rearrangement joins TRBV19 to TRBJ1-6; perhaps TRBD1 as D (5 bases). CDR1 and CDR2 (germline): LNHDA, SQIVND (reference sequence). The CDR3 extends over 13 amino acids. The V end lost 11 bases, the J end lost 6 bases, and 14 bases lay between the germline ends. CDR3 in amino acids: CAGSTELNSPLHF. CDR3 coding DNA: TGTGCCGGCTCGACAGAGCTTAATTCACCCCTCCACTTT. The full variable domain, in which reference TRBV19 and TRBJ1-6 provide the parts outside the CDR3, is DGGITQSPKYLFRKEGQNVTLSCEQNLNHDAMYWYRQDPGQGLRLIYYSQIVNDFQKGDIAEGYSVSREKKESFPLTVTSAQKNPTAFYLCAGSTELNSPLHFGNGTRLTVT.

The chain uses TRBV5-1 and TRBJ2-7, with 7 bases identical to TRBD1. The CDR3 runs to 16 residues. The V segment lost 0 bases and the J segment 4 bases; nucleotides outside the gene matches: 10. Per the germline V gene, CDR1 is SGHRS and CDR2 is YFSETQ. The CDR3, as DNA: TGCGCCAGCAGCTTGGTAGTAGGGCAGGGGGATTACGAGCAGTACTTC. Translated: CASSLVVGQGDYEQYF. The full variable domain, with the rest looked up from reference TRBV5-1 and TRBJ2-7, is KAGVTQTPRYLIKTRGQQVTLSCSPISGHRSVSWYQQTPGQGLQFLFEYFSETQRNKGNFPGRFSGRQFSNSRSEMNVSTLELGDSALYLCASSLVVGQGDYEQYFGPGTRLTVT.

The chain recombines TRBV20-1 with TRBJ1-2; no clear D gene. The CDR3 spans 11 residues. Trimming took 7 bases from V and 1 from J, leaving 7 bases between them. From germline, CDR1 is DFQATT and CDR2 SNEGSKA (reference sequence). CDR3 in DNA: TGCAGTGGTTTGAGTAACTATGGCTACACCTTC. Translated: CSGLSNYGYTF.

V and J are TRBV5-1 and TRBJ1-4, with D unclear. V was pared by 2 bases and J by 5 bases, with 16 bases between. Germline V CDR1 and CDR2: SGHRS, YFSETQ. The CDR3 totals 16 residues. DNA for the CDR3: TGCGCCAGCAGCTTACCTGAGACTTCCCCGAATGAAAAACTGTTTTTT. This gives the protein CASSLPETSPNEKLFF.

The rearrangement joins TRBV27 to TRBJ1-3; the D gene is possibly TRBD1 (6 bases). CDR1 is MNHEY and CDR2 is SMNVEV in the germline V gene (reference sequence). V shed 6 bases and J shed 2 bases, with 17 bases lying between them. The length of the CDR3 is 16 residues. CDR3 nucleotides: TGTGCCAGCAGCCCGGTGGGGGCAGGGGCTGGAAACACCATATATTTT. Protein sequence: CASSPVGAGAGNTIYF.

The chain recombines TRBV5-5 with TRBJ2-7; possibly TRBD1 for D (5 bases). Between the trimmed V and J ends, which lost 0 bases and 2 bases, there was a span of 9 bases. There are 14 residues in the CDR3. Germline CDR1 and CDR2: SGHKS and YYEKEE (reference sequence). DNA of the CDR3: TGTGCCAGCAGCTTGGCACCGACAGCCTACGAGCAGTACTTC. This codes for CASSLAPTAYEQYF.

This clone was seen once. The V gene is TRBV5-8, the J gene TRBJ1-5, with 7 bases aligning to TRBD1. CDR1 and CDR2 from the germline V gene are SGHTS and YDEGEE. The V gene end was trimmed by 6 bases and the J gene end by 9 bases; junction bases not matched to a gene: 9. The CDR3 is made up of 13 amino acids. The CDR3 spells CASNRQGGWPQHF. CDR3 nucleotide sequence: TGTGCCAGCAACAGACAGGGCGGATGGCCCCAGCATTTT.

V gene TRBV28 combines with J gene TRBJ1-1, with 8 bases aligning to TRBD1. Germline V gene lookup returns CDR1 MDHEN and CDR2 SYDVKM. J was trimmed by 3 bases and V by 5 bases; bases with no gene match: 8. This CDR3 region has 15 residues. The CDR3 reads CASSLETGGDTEAFF. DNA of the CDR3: TGTGCCAGCAGTCTGGAAACAGGGGGGGACACTGAAGCTTTCTTT.

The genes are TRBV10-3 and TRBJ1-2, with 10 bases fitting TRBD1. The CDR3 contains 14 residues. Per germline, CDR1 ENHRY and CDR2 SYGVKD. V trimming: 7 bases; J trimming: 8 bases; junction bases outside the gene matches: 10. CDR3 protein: CAITSDRGREGYTF. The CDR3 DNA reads TGTGCCATCACCTCCGACAGGGGGCGCGAAGGCTACACCTTC.

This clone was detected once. DNA of the CDR3: TGTGCCACCAGTGATCCCCGAGGGTTGGCTGAAAAACTGTTTTTT. Residues: CATSDPRGLAEKLFF. The V gene is TRBV24-1, the J gene TRBJ1-4; no clear D. Trimming removed 3 bases from V and 7 bases from J, with 14 bases in between. Germline values: CDR1 KGHDR, CDR2 SFDVKD. The CDR3 runs to 15 residues.

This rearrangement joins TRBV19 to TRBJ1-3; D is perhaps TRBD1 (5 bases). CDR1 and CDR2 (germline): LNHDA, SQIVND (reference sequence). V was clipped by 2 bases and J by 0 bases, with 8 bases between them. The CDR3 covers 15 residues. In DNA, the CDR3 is TGTGCCAGTAGTATAAACAGGTTCTCTGGAAACACCATATATTTT. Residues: CASSINRFSGNTIYF.

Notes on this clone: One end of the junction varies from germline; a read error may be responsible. The CDR3 DNA reads as TGTGCCAGCAGCCCCCGGGGTAGCGGGGAACAAGGGACCCAGTACTTC. Protein sequence: CASSPRGSGEQGTQYF. J is TRBJ2-5 and V is TRBV7-2, with 8 nucleotides matching TRBD2. The germline gives CDR1 SGHTA, CDR2 FQGNSA. The length of the CDR3 is 16 residues.

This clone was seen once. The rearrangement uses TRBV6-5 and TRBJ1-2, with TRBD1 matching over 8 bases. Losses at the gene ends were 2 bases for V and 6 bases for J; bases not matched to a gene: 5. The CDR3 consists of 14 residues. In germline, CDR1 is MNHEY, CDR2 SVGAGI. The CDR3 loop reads CASSYGRGRDGYTF. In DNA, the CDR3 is TGTGCCAGCAGTTACGGCAGGGGGCGCGATGGCTACACCTTC.

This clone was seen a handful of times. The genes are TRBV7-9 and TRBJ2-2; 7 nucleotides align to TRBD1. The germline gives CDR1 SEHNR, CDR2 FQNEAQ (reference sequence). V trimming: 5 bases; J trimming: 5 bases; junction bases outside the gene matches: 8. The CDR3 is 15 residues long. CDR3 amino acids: CASSTPTGQTGELFF. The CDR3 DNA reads TGTGCCAGCAGCACCCCGACAGGGCAAACCGGGGAGCTGTTTTTT.

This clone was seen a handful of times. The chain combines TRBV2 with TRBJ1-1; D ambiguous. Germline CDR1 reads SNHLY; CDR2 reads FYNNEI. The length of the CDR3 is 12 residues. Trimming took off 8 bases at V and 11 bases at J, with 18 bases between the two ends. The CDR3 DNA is TGTGCCAGCGGAAAGGAGGTGTTTGTTGCTTTCTTT. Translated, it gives CASGKEVFVAFF.

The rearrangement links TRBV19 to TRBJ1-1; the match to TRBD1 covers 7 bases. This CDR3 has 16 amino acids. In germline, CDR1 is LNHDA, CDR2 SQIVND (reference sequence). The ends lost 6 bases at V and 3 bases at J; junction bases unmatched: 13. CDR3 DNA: TGTGCCAGTAGGTTCGGCTCGACAGGGTGGGACACTGAAGCTTTCTTT. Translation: CASRFGSTGWDTEAFF.

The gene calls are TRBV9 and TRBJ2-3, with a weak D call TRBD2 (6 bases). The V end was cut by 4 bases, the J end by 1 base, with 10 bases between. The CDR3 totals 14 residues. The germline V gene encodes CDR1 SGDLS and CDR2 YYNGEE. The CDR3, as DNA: TGTGCCAGCAGCTCCCAGCGGGGCACAGATACGCAGTATTTT. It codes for CASSSQRGTDTQYF.

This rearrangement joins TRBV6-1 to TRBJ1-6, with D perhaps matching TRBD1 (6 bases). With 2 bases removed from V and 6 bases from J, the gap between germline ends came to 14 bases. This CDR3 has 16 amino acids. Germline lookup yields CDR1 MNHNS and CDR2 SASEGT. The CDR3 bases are TGTGCCAGCAGTGAATTTCCCGGGACAAGTAATTCACCCCTCCACTTT. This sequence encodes CASSEFPGTSNSPLHF.

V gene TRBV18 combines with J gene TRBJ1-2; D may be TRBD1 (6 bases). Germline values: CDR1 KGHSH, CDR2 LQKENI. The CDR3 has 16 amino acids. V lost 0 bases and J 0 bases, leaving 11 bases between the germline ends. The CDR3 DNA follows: TGTGCCAGCTCACCACCGGGGGCGAGGGCTAACTATGGCTACACCTTC. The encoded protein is CASSPPGARANYGYTF.

The CDR3 loop reads CASSFSGAPPDTQYF. CDR3 nucleotides: TGCGCCAGCAGCTTCTCAGGGGCCCCTCCAGATACGCAGTATTTT. This chain connects TRBV5-1 to TRBJ2-3; weak D call: TRBD1 (6 bases). The CDR3 sequence is 15 residues long. CDR1 is SGHRS and CDR2 is YFSETQ in the germline V gene. V lost 2 bases to trimming and J lost 4 bases, with 14 bases between them.

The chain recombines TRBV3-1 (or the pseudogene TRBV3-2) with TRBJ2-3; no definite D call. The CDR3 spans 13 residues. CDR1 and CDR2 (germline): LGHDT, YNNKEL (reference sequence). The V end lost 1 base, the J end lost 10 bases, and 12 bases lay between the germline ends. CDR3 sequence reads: CASSQARRSPQYF. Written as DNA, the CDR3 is TGTGCCAGCAGCCAAGCAAGGCGGTCGCCGCAGTATTTT.

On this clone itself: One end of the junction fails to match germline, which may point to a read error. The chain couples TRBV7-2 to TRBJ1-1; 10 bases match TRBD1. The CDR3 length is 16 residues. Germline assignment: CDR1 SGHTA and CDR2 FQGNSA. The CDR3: CASSLAGTGVLTEAFF. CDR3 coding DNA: TGTGCCAGCAGCCTAGCCGGGACAGGGGTGCTCACTGAAGCTTTCTTT.

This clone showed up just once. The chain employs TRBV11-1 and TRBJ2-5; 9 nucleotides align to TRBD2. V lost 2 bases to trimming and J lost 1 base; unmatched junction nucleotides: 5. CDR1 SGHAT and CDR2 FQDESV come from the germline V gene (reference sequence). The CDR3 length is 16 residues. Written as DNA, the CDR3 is TGTGCCAGCAGCTTACGTCTAGCGGGGCGCCAAGAGACCCAGTACTTC. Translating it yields CASSLRLAGRQETQYF.

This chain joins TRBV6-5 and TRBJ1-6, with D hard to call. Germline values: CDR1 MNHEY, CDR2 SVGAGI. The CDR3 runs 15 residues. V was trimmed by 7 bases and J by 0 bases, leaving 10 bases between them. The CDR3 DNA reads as TGTGCCAGCAAAAGAGAGAGCTCCTATAATTCACCCCTCCACTTT. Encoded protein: CASKRESSYNSPLHF.